The source of this T cell receptor (beta chain) is a study of blood T cells in healthy people across ages. V was cut by 10 bases and J by 8 bases, with 15 bases left in between. The CDR3 has 12 amino acids. Germline CDR1 reads MNHEY; CDR2 reads SMNVEV (reference sequence). This clonotype has a handful of counts. Each donor supplied around 9.6 milliliters of peripheral blood. Every sample had a minimum of 6.5 million PBMCs isolated. With a J-beta primer mix and a sample-barcoded 5' primer, a second PCR ran about 6 to 11 cycles. Each of the samples gave a minimum of 2.5 million paired-end reads that contained CDR3. One entry per CDR3 protein results from TCRdb running MiXCR on the 5' RACE reads. The table has roughly 1.5 million distinct CDR3 sequences, around 40% seen once.

The sequence derives from a young woman in good health. The genes are TRBV27 and TRBJ2-1, with D tentatively TRBD1 (5 bases). Sequences were obtained from blood. This CDR3 reads CAIKGQGYEQFF. DNA of the CDR3: TGTGCCATCAAAGGTCAGGGCTATGAGCAGTTCTTC.